The 27 T cell receptor beta chains reported below all come from one sample, sequenced in a study of shared clonotypes between healthy human individuals. Assay used: immunoSEQ multiplex PCR; TCRdb lists only in-frame clones, some missing. This table has about 2.4 million clones, 90% to 95% appearing once. Sequencing was performed on naive CD4+ T cells from PBMCs. Regarding subset: CD45RA+ positively selected. These TCRs come from a man aged 18 to 35 in good health. Some clones in this sample may be carry-over from other donors' samples.

A single count supports this clone. The chain joins TRBV9 to TRBJ1-3; D is uncertain. Germline V gene lookup returns CDR1 SGDLS and CDR2 YYNGEE. V was cut by 6 bases and J by 0 bases, with 10 bases left in between. The CDR3 consists of 14 residues. The CDR3 region has the DNA TGTGCCAGCATGGAGGGATACTCTGGAAACACCATATATTTT. Amino acids: CASMEGYSGNTIYF.

This clone was seen only once. The V call is TRBV12-1, the J call TRBJ2-1; the D segment call TRBD2 is taken from the table without a DNA check. TRBV12-1 is noted as a pseudogene. The CDR3 is 19 amino acids. CDR3 in amino acids: CASSFPWGGRASSENEQFF. DNA of the CDR3: TGTGCCAGCAGCTTTCCTTGGGGCGGGAGGGCCTCATCGGAGAATGAGCAGTTCTTC.

V usage is TRBV19 and J usage is TRBJ2-6; D not certain. V lost 7 bases and J lost 3, with 10 bases in between. Germline assignment: CDR1 LNHDA and CDR2 SQIVND (reference sequence). CDR3 length: 14 residues. CDR3 loop: CASTALSGANVLTF. The CDR3 bases are TGTGCCAGTACCGCACTAAGTGGGGCCAACGTCCTGACTTTC.

The chain uses TRBV11-3 and TRBJ2-2; D not resolved. Germline V gene lookup returns CDR1 SGHNT and CDR2 YENEEA. V gave up 5 bases and J gave up 6 bases, with 7 bases separating them. CDR3 length: 12 amino acids. CDR3 residues: CASSSRAGELFF. The CDR3 DNA reads as TGTGCCAGCAGCAGCCGGGCCGGGGAGCTGTTTTTT.

The genes are TRBV27 and TRBJ2-7; 7 nucleotides agree with TRBD2. Looked up from germline, CDR1 is MNHEY and CDR2 is SMNVEV (reference sequence). CDR3 length: 15 residues. Trimming took 2 bases from V and 6 from J; bases not matched to a gene: 10. The CDR3 DNA reads TGTGCCAGCAGTTTACTAGCGGCCCCCGTGGGCGAGCAGTACTTC. This gives the protein CASSLLAAPVGEQYF.

This clone was seen a single time. V is TRBV7-8 and J is TRBJ2-7; unclear D gene. CDR1 and CDR2 (germline): SGHVS, FQNEAQ. Trimming shortened V by 5 bases and J by 3 bases, and 11 bases separated the two germline ends. The CDR3 extends over 13 amino acids. The chain's CDR3 is CASSEGFVYEQYF. Written as DNA, the CDR3 is TGTGCCAGCAGCGAAGGATTTGTCTACGAGCAGTACTTC. Together with reference TRBV7-8 and TRBJ2-7, the CDR3 gives the full variable domain: GAGVSQSPRYKVAKRGQDVALRCDPISGHVSLFWYQQALGQGPEFLTYFQNEAQLDKSGLPSDRFFAERPEGSVSTLKIQRTQQEDSAVYLCASSEGFVYEQYFGPGTRLTVT.

The V gene is TRBV7-8, the J gene TRBJ2-5; D tentatively reads TRBD1 or TRBD2 (5 bases each). The J call could be wrong; TRBJ2-7 is a better fit for the DNA end. The V gene's germline CDR1 is SGHVS and CDR2 FQNEAQ. The CDR3 is made up of 14 amino acids. In nucleotides, the CDR3 is TGTGCCAGCAGCTACCGGGACCCGACCTACGAGCAGTACTTC. Protein: CASSYRDPTYEQYF.

This chain links TRBV11-2 with TRBJ2-3; a weak D match, TRBD1 (5 bases). Per the germline V gene, CDR1 is SGHAT and CDR2 is FQNNGV. V lost 1 base and J lost 3, with 14 bases in between. The CDR3 length is 16 residues. The CDR3 sequence is CASSLVQGSRTDTQYF. In nucleotides, the CDR3 is TGTGCCAGCAGCTTAGTGCAGGGAAGTAGGACAGATACGCAGTATTTT. Based on the CDR3 plus reference TRBV11-2 and TRBJ2-3, the full variable domain is EAGVAQSPRYKIIEKRQSVAFWCNPISGHATLYWYQQILGQGPKLLIQFQNNGVVDDSQLPKDRFSAERLKGVDSTLKIQPAKLEDSAVYLCASSLVQGSRTDTQYFGPGTRLTVL.

The CDR3 reads CASSLRGVEKLFF. The CDR3 region has the DNA TGTGCCAGCAGCTTACGGGGGGTTGAAAAACTGTTTTTT. The chain uses TRBV7-2 and TRBJ1-4; D is possibly TRBD1 (5 bases). Germline V CDR1 and CDR2: SGHTA, FQGNSA. The V end lost 2 bases, the J end lost 7 bases, and 8 bases lay between the germline ends. The CDR3 is made up of 13 amino acids.

The rearrangement links TRBV20-1 to TRBJ2-1; the match to TRBD2 covers 7 bases. The CDR3 is 11 residues long. Germline V gives CDR1 DFQATT, CDR2 SNEGSKA (reference sequence). Trimming removed 6 bases from V and 8 bases from J; junction bases left unmatched: 4. The CDR3 loop is CSAGRWDEQFF. CDR3 DNA sequence: TGCAGTGCCGGGAGGTGGGATGAGCAGTTCTTC.

The chain joins TRBV7-2 to TRBJ2-3; D call uncertain. CDR3 length: 14 amino acids. The germline V gene has CDR1 SGHTA and CDR2 FQGNSA. Trimming removed 1 base at V and 1 base at J, with 6 bases between. The CDR3 nucleotides are TGTGCCAGCAGCTTAGGGGCAGGCACAGATACGCAGTATTTT. Protein: CASSLGAGTDTQYF.

The CDR3 DNA reads as TGTGCCAGCAGTTCGGGACAGGTAGATCAGCCCCAGCATTTT. This gives the protein CASSSGQVDQPQHF. The chain is built from TRBV28 and TRBJ1-5, with 8 bases fitting TRBD1. J lost 5 bases, V lost 4 bases, and 4 bases had no gene match. Looked up from germline, CDR1 is MDHEN and CDR2 is SYDVKM. The CDR3 is 14 amino acids.

In DNA form, the CDR3 reads TGTGCCAGCAGCTCGGGACCGATCTACGAGCAGTACTTC. It is translated as CASSSGPIYEQYF. The rearrangement joins TRBV7-6 to TRBJ2-7; D assignment may be TRBD1 or TRBD2 (5 bases each). The CDR3 totals 13 residues. Trimming cost V 4 bases and J 3 bases, with 10 bases left between them. CDR1 SGHVS and CDR2 FNYEAQ come from the germline V gene.

The chain uses TRBV11-2 and TRBJ1-2; maybe TRBD1 (5 bases). The V gene lost 1 base and the J gene lost 0 bases, with 6 bases spanning the gap. The CDR3 consists of 14 residues. Germline lookup yields CDR1 SGHAT and CDR2 FQNNGV. CDR3 region: CASSLVTANYGYTF. CDR3 DNA: TGTGCCAGCAGCTTAGTGACAGCTAACTATGGCTACACCTTC.

Comment on this clone: In the same sample, other DNA sequences code for this CDR3. The chain recombines TRBV5-4 with TRBJ2-1; D gene ambiguous. The CDR3 spans 15 residues. Germline values: CDR1 SGHNT, CDR2 YYREEE (reference sequence). With 4 bases removed from V and 0 bases from J, the gap between germline ends came to 11 bases. This CDR3 is CASSPGPSSYNEQFF. Here the CDR3 DNA reads TGTGCCAGCAGCCCGGGCCCGAGCTCCTACAATGAGCAGTTCTTC.

The chain employs TRBV10-3 and TRBJ2-3, with 8 positions matching TRBD2. V lost 3 bases and J lost 6; bases outside the gene matches: 8. CDR3 length: 15 residues. Germline CDR1 reads ENHRY; CDR2 reads SYGVKD. The CDR3 reads CAISDISGSSDTQYF. DNA for the CDR3: TGTGCCATCAGTGATATCAGCGGGAGTTCTGATACGCAGTATTTT.

As concerns this clone: An end of the junction does not agree with germline; a read error may underlie this. This chain joins TRBV28 and TRBJ2-7, with 8 bases identical to TRBD2. The germline V gene has CDR1 MDHEN and CDR2 SYDVKM. This CDR3 is built from 10 residues. CDR3 sequence: CASSSGGQDF. As DNA, the CDR3 is TGTGCCAGCAGTTCGGGGGGGCAGGACTTC.

This clone was detected a few times. The rearrangement links TRBV2 to TRBJ2-7, with unresolved D. This CDR3 contains 11 residues. Germline-derived CDR1 and CDR2 are SNHLY and FYNNEI. Trimming left V 2 bases short and J 5 bases short, with 4 bases between. The CDR3 coding sequence is TGTGCCAGCAGTGAAACGGACGAGCAGTACTTC. Its translation is CASSETDEQYF.

The chain uses TRBV5-4 and TRBJ2-1; 10 nucleotides align to TRBD2. The CDR3 totals 15 residues. The trim removed 0 bases at V and 7 bases at J, leaving 4 bases unmatched. Germline V lookup: CDR1 SGHNT, CDR2 YYREEE (reference sequence). The CDR3 sequence: CASSLASGSVNEQFF. The CDR3 DNA reads as TGTGCCAGCAGCTTGGCTAGCGGGAGTGTTAATGAGCAGTTCTTC.

CDR3 residues: CASSAASRGTEAFF. The CDR3 DNA reads TGTGCCAGTAGCGCCGCATCCAGGGGGACTGAAGCTTTCTTT. The chain employs TRBV19 and TRBJ1-1, with 7 bases that match TRBD1. After removal of 6 bases from V and 5 bases from J, the junction contained 9 bases not matched to a gene. Germline assignment: CDR1 LNHDA and CDR2 SQIVND (reference sequence). The CDR3 runs to 14 residues.

This clone appeared once. Other DNA sequences in this sample translate to the same CDR3. The chain has TRBV5-1 and TRBJ2-3; D is uncertain. This CDR3 comprises 13 residues. V lost 2 bases and J lost 3, with 7 bases in between. CDR1 and CDR2 (germline): SGHRS, YFSETQ. CDR3 sequence: CASSLTRTDTQYF. The CDR3 region has the DNA TGCGCCAGCAGCTTAACTCGGACAGATACGCAGTATTTT.

The table lists this clone with a count of one. CDR3 residues: CASSLRRDIGILNTEAFF. DNA for the CDR3: TGTGCCAGCAGTCTAAGGAGGGACATCGGGATCTTGAACACTGAAGCTTTCTTT. The V and J genes are TRBV28 and TRBJ1-1; TRBD1 might be the D (6 bases). The germline V gene has CDR1 MDHEN and CDR2 SYDVKM. The CDR3 runs 18 residues. The germline V and J ends were trimmed by 5 bases and 0 bases, with 22 bases remaining between them.

The V and J genes are TRBV10-2 and TRBJ1-5; D gene unclear. CDR3 length equals 14 residues. Trimming took 0 bases from V and 7 from J, leaving 10 bases between them. Germline V lookup: CDR1 WSHSY, CDR2 SAAADI. CDR3 loop: CASSESLGLQPQHF. CDR3 nucleotides: TGCGCCAGCAGTGAGTCGTTAGGGTTGCAGCCCCAGCATTTT.

The chain carries TRBV5-1 and TRBJ2-3; 7 nucleotides line up with TRBD1. The CDR3 consists of 16 residues. The V segment lost 4 bases and the J segment 0 bases; nucleotides outside the gene matches: 8. Germline CDR1 and CDR2: SGHRS and YFSETQ. The CDR3 bases are TGCGCCAGCAGCCGAGGGACAGTCCCCAGCACAGATACGCAGTATTTT. It codes for CASSRGTVPSTDTQYF. The full variable domain, completed using reference TRBV5-1 and TRBJ2-3, is KAGVTQTPRYLIKTRGQQVTLSCSPISGHRSVSWYQQTPGQGLQFLFEYFSETQRNKGNFPGRFSGRQFSNSRSEMNVSTLELGDSALYLCASSRGTVPSTDTQYFGPGTRLTVL.

Notes on this clone: The sample has other DNA sequences that encode this CDR3 too. The V and J genes are TRBV9 and TRBJ2-7; no clear D gene. The length of the CDR3 is 13 residues. V was clipped by 0 bases and J by 4 bases, with 8 bases between them. CDR1 and CDR2 (germline): SGDLS, YYNGEE. The CDR3 here is CASSVVPSYEQYF. CDR3 sequence (DNA): TGTGCCAGCAGCGTAGTACCGAGTTACGAGCAGTACTTC.

The CDR3 DNA is TGTGCCAGCAGTGCCTCCCCGGGACAGGGGGGACCAATTAGGGTCGAGCAGTACTTC. Translated: CASSASPGQGGPIRVEQYF. The chain uses TRBV6-1 and TRBJ2-7; 11 nucleotides agree with TRBD1. The CDR3 covers 19 residues. Trimming cost V 4 bases and J 6 bases; bases outside gene matches: 20. CDR1 is MNHNS and CDR2 is SASEGT in the germline V gene.

J is TRBJ2-3 and V is TRBV29-1; D is possibly TRBD2 (5 bases). The germline V gene has CDR1 SQVTM and CDR2 ANQGSEA. With 4 bases removed from V and 0 bases from J, the gap between germline ends came to 11 bases. This CDR3 has 14 residues. The CDR3 loop is CSVVLSGSTDTQYF. The CDR3 DNA follows: TGCAGCGTTGTACTATCGGGGAGCACAGATACGCAGTATTTT.